The 20 T cell receptor beta chains below all came from one sample that was sequenced in a study of T cell responses to AZD1222 COVID-19 vaccine (dated by TCRdb to the early 2020s). To prepare the library, the immunoSEQ multiplex PCR assay was applied. The table comes from immuneACCESS by way of TCRdb, which keeps in-frame sequences with V and J called. Part of the clones is missing from these tables; in studies checked, under half for an unresolved V gene and the rest for unknown reasons. Recorded for this sample are 120,000 or so clones; 88% of them occurred a single time. 4.5% to 5% of the sample rests with the top ten. In the paper's terms, the time point label means: baseline before first vaccination. This specimen was peripheral blood, taken on day 0 of AZD1222 vaccination. These receptor sequences come from an adult in good health.

The CDR3 DNA reads TGTGCCAGCAAACTCGGCACCGCGAACACCGGGGAGCTGTTTTTT. Its protein is CASKLGTANTGELFF. The chain is built from TRBV2 and TRBJ2-2; no firm D call. Trimming pared 7 bases from V and 0 bases from J, leaving 12 bases between. Germline V gives CDR1 SNHLY, CDR2 FYNNEI. The CDR3 extends over 15 amino acids.

CDR3: CASGLPGNGKAFF. CDR3 DNA sequence: TGTGCTAGTGGCCTCCCAGGGAACGGAAAAGCTTTCTTT. The J gene is TRBJ1-1, the V gene TRBV12-5; a weak D match, TRBD1 (5 bases). This CDR3 has 13 amino acids. The V gene lost 6 bases and the J gene lost 9 bases, with 17 bases spanning the gap. The germline V gene has CDR1 LGHNT and CDR2 FRNRAP.

The chain recombines TRBV4-3 with TRBJ1-1; D is unclear. Germline-derived CDR1 and CDR2 are LGHNA and YSLEER. V lost 0 bases to trimming and J lost 1 base, with 9 bases between them. The CDR3 is made up of 15 amino acids. CDR3 DNA: TGCGCCAGCAGCCAAGATCGGACGAGGAACACTGAAGCTTTCTTT. It translates to CASSQDRTRNTEAFF.

Here the CDR3 reads CASSLSFGSLNYGYTF. CDR3 nucleotide sequence: TGTGCCAGCAGCTTATCTTTCGGCAGCCTTAACTATGGCTACACCTTC. The genes are TRBV7-8 and TRBJ1-2, with no clear D. This CDR3 region has 16 residues. V lost 2 bases and J lost 1, with 14 bases in between. Germline loops: CDR1 SGHVS, CDR2 FQNEAQ. Supplemented by reference TRBV7-8 and TRBJ1-2, the full variable domain reads GAGVSQSPRYKVAKRGQDVALRCDPISGHVSLFWYQQALGQGPEFLTYFQNEAQLDKSGLPSDRFFAERPEGSVSTLKIQRTQQEDSAVYLCASSLSFGSLNYGYTFGSGTRLTVV.

V is TRBV29-1 and J is TRBJ1-4; 9 nucleotides line up with TRBD1. This CDR3 comprises 13 residues. J gave up 5 bases and V 6 bases, and 4 bases lay outside the gene matches. Germline loops: CDR1 SQVTM, CDR2 ANQGSEA. The CDR3 here is CSVAGTGNEKLFF. CDR3 DNA sequence: TGCAGCGTCGCCGGGACAGGGAATGAAAAACTGTTTTTT. The full variable domain, completed using reference TRBV29-1 and TRBJ1-4, is SAVISQKPSRDICQRGTSLTIQCQVDSQVTMMFWYRQQPGQSLTLIATANQGSEATYESGFVIDKFPISRPNLTFSTLTVSNMSPEDSSIYLCSVAGTGNEKLFFGSGTQLSVL.

This clone was detected a few times. This chain links TRBV28 with TRBJ1-5; 8 bases line up with TRBD1. Trimming at V came to 6 bases and at J to 6 bases, leaving 13 bases not matched to a gene. CDR3 length: 16 residues. The germline V gene has CDR1 MDHEN and CDR2 SYDVKM. The CDR3 nucleotides read TGTGCCAGCAGGAAGAGCACCCAGGGGGCAAGTCAGCCCCAGCATTTT. Translation: CASRKSTQGASQPQHF. The complete variable domain, with remaining parts taken from reference TRBV28 and TRBJ1-5, reads DVKVTQSSRYLVKRTGEKVFLECVQDMDHENMFWYRQDPGLGLRLIYFSYDVKMKEKGDIPEGYSVSREKKERFSLILESASTNQTSMYLCASRKSTQGASQPQHFGDGTRLSIL.

The chain joins TRBV12-3 or TRBV12-4 to TRBJ2-7; D uncertain. The CDR3 length is 12 residues. The V end was cut by 2 bases, the J end by 6 bases, with 8 bases between. CDR3 protein: CASSLFPLEQYF. CDR3 in DNA: TGTGCCAGCAGTTTATTCCCACTCGAGCAGTACTTC.

This clone came up a few times. The chain has TRBV19 and TRBJ2-5; the D call may be TRBD1 or TRBD2 (5 bases each). Trimming cost V 5 bases and J 1 base, with 11 bases left between them. Looked up from germline, CDR1 is LNHDA and CDR2 is SQIVND (reference sequence). This CDR3 is built from 14 residues. The CDR3 DNA sequence: TGTGCCAGTAGTGATACCGGGGCCCAAGAGACCCAGTACTTC. This codes for CASSDTGAQETQYF. Full variable domain (missing parts from reference TRBV19 and TRBJ2-5): DGGITQSPKYLFRKEGQNVTLSCEQNLNHDAMYWYRQDPGQGLRLIYYSQIVNDFQKGDIAEGYSVSREKKESFPLTVTSAQKNPTAFYLCASSDTGAQETQYFGPGTRLLVL.

The CDR3 here is CSVIRGNTIYF. In DNA form, the CDR3 reads TGCAGCGTAATCCGAGGAAACACCATATATTTT. V gene TRBV29-1 combines with J gene TRBJ1-3; D is uncertain. The V end lost 6 bases, the J end lost 4 bases, and 7 bases lay between the germline ends. The CDR3 extends over 11 amino acids. Germline-derived CDR1 and CDR2 are SQVTM and ANQGSEA.

J is TRBJ1-2 and V is TRBV29-1; perhaps TRBD1 as D (6 bases). CDR1 is SQVTM and CDR2 is ANQGSEA in the germline V gene. Trimming removed 1 base from V and 4 bases from J, with 25 bases in between. This CDR3 has 18 amino acids. The CDR3 protein is CSVEGHEFDTGYGYGYTF. In DNA, the CDR3 is TGCAGCGTTGAAGGTCACGAATTTGACACAGGGTATGGCTATGGCTACACCTTC.

CDR3 sequence reads: CASSLIAAPETQYF. The CDR3 DNA reads TGTGCCAGCAGCTTGATAGCGGCCCCGGAGACCCAGTACTTC. V and J are TRBV7-2 and TRBJ2-5; tentative D call: TRBD2 (6 bases). Trimming took 3 bases from V and 5 from J, leaving 13 bases between them. The CDR3 is made up of 14 amino acids. Germline V gene sequence: CDR1 SGHTA, CDR2 FQGNSA.

V and J are TRBV18 and TRBJ1-2; 11 positions agree with TRBD1. CDR1 KGHSH and CDR2 LQKENI come from the germline V gene. The CDR3 runs 16 residues. The junction had 8 bases not matched to a gene; V was cut back by 5 bases and J by 3 bases. The CDR3 region is CASSSGTGGRDYGYTF. CDR3 nucleotide sequence: TGTGCCAGCTCAAGCGGGACAGGGGGAAGGGACTATGGCTACACCTTC.

The genes are TRBV11-3 and TRBJ2-7, with D uncertain. The CDR3 is 14 amino acids. Germline values: CDR1 SGHNT, CDR2 YENEEA. The V and J ends lost 1 base and 2 bases respectively, with 9 bases between them. In DNA form, the CDR3 reads TGTGCCAGCAGCTTAGCTGGGCAGACCTACGAGCAGTACTTC. This encodes CASSLAGQTYEQYF.

The chain couples TRBV19 to TRBJ2-1; tentatively, D is TRBD2 (5 bases). The CDR3 runs to 15 residues. V was cut by 4 bases and J by 0 bases, with 10 bases left in between. Germline CDR1 reads LNHDA; CDR2 reads SQIVND (reference sequence). CDR3 amino acids: CASSNERSSYNEQFF. The CDR3 coding sequence is TGTGCCAGTAGTAACGAGCGGTCCTCCTACAATGAGCAGTTCTTC.

The gene calls are TRBV12-5 and TRBJ1-6; 7 bases map to TRBD1. The CDR3 has 16 residues. Germline V CDR1 and CDR2: LGHNT, FRNRAP. V shed 4 bases, J shed 7 bases, and the junction held 10 bases outside the gene matches. Here the CDR3 DNA reads TGTGCTAGTGGTTATTCGCACAGGGGAAGCAATTCACCCCTCCACTTT. Translating it yields CASGYSHRGSNSPLHF.

The V and J genes are TRBV7-8 and TRBJ2-1; D unclear. This CDR3 contains 17 residues. Germline V lookup: CDR1 SGHVS, CDR2 FQNEAQ. V was shortened by 1 base and J by 4 bases, with 17 bases between the two germline ends. The CDR3: CASSLVSVGQFYNEQFF. CDR3 sequence (DNA): TGTGCCAGCAGCTTAGTCTCCGTAGGGCAGTTTTACAATGAGCAGTTCTTC. Filled out from reference TRBV7-8 and TRBJ2-1, the complete variable domain reads GAGVSQSPRYKVAKRGQDVALRCDPISGHVSLFWYQQALGQGPEFLTYFQNEAQLDKSGLPSDRFFAERPEGSVSTLKIQRTQQEDSAVYLCASSLVSVGQFYNEQFFGPGTRLTVL.

The chain has TRBV27 and TRBJ2-7; 7 nucleotides match TRBD1. The CDR3 extends over 18 amino acids. Germline V lookup: CDR1 MNHEY, CDR2 SMNVEV (reference sequence). V lost 6 bases, J lost 3 bases, and 20 bases stayed unmatched. The CDR3, as DNA: TGTGCCAGCAGCCCGAAAGGGGTAGGCACAGGGGTGAACTACGAGCAGTACTTC. Amino acids: CASSPKGVGTGVNYEQYF.

The V and J genes are TRBV18 and TRBJ1-6; D unresolved. V lost 2 bases, J lost 7 bases, and 6 bases lay in between. This CDR3 contains 13 residues. Per germline, CDR1 KGHSH and CDR2 LQKENI. The CDR3, as DNA: TGTGCCAGCTCACCAGGGCACAATTCACCCCTCCACTTT. Its translation: CASSPGHNSPLHF.

The chain recombines TRBV7-2 with TRBJ1-6; D remains unclear. Germline V gene lookup returns CDR1 SGHTA and CDR2 FQGNSA. The CDR3 runs to 13 residues. V lost 5 bases, J lost 10 bases, and 12 bases lay in between. CDR3 amino acids: CASSPLGHSPLHF. CDR3 nucleotides: TGTGCCAGCAGCCCTCTAGGGCACTCACCCCTCCACTTT.

This rearrangement joins TRBV7-8 to TRBJ1-6; maybe TRBD1 (6 bases). Germline V CDR1 and CDR2: SGHVS, FQNEAQ. The length of the CDR3 is 15 residues. V lost 2 bases, J lost 5 bases, and 10 bases lay in between. In DNA, the CDR3 is TGTGCCAGCAGCTTATTCGGACAGAATAATTCACCCCTCCACTTT. Protein product: CASSLFGQNNSPLHF.